The text below deals with one T cell receptor beta chain. This sample is part of a study of T cells after yellow fever vaccination. CDR3 length: 14 residues. The V and J ends lost 3 bases and 1 base respectively, with 8 bases between them. Production of TCR cDNA was by 5'RACE template switching, which also added a universal primer site and UMIs. TCRdb reanalysed the 5' RACE reads using MiXCR and keeps one entry per CDR3 protein. The sample contains around 400,000 distinct CDR3 sequences, 11% of which appear only once. The chain is built from TRBV12-3 or TRBV12-4 and TRBJ2-3; no clear D. The TCR was taken from a young man who received the YFV17D yellow fever vaccine. This material consisted of PBMCs, taken on the day of the first yellow fever vaccination. The CDR3: CASSLDIGTDTQYF. CDR3 nucleotides: TGTGCCAGCAGTTTGGATATCGGCACAGATACGCAGTATTTT.